This T cell receptor beta chain was documented in a study of cytomegalovirus exposure and HLA in healthy donors. The PCR was carried out with 60 Vbeta primers and 13 Jbeta primers. The method was immunoSEQ multiplex PCR; TCRdb's version includes in-frame clones alone and lacks a portion of them. The sample includes roughly 100,000 clones, around three quarters seen only once; the top ten take about 4.1%. J lost 2 bases, V lost 7 bases, and 6 bases had no gene match. Germline V gene data show CDR1 as MDHEN and CDR2 as SYDVKM. The CDR3 has 14 amino acids. Sequenced sample: PBMCs. The receptor was isolated from a man aged 50 to 60 in good health and CMV-seropositive. The rearrangement uses TRBV28 and TRBJ2-3; TRBD2 matches at 7 bases. In DNA form, the CDR3 reads TGTGCCAGCAAGGAAGCGGGGACCACAGATACGCAGTATTTT. Protein product: CASKEAGTTDTQYF.